One sample yielded the 30 T cell receptor beta chains listed below, sequenced in a study of cytomegalovirus exposure and HLA in healthy donors. Primers: 60 Vbeta forward and 13 Jbeta reverse. The repertoire was sequenced with immunoSEQ multiplex PCR; TCRdb's copy has only in-frame clones and lacks some. The profile shows fewer than 70,000 clones, approximately 76% of them singletons. The specimen was PBMCs. The receptors shown here come from a man aged 45-65 years in good health and CMV-seronegative.

The rearrangement links TRBV4-1 to TRBJ1-6; D uncertain. The CDR3 has 15 residues. Trimming stripped 1 base from V and 9 bases from J, with 13 bases between. Germline V gene lookup returns CDR1 MGHRA and CDR2 YSYEKL. The CDR3 is CASSQVGVSPSPLHF. CDR3 nucleotide sequence: TGCGCCAGCAGCCAAGTCGGAGTCTCCCCTTCACCCCTCCACTTT.

The V call is TRBV2, the J call TRBJ2-2; 8 bases are a match to TRBD1. CDR3 length: 14 residues. Per germline, CDR1 SNHLY and CDR2 FYNNEI. After removal of 1 base from V and 6 bases from J, the junction contained 1 base not matched to a gene. The CDR3 loop is CASSEDRGAGELFF. The DNA for the CDR3 is TGTGCCAGCAGTGAAGACAGGGGGGCCGGGGAGCTGTTTTTT.

The chain links TRBV27 to TRBJ2-2; a possible D gene is TRBD1 (9 bases). Germline lookup yields CDR1 MNHEY and CDR2 SMNVEV (reference sequence). The CDR3 covers 20 residues. The V gene lost 8 bases and the J gene lost 6 bases, with 34 bases spanning the gap. The CDR3 DNA sequence: TGTGCCAGCGAGCACAGGGGGCGACGACTAGCGAACCCTGGGGCCGGGGAGCTGTTTTTT. Its translation: CASEHRGRRLANPGAGELFF.

The chain uses TRBV11-2 and TRBJ1-1; D ambiguous. Germline values: CDR1 SGHAT, CDR2 FQNNGV. V gave up 5 bases and J gave up 1 base, with 11 bases separating them. There are 14 residues in the CDR3. CDR3 loop: CASSTRHENTEAFF. The CDR3, as DNA: TGTGCCAGCAGCACTCGTCACGAGAACACTGAAGCTTTCTTT. Filled out from reference TRBV11-2 and TRBJ1-1, the complete variable domain reads EAGVAQSPRYKIIEKRQSVAFWCNPISGHATLYWYQQILGQGPKLLIQFQNNGVVDDSQLPKDRFSAERLKGVDSTLKIQPAKLEDSAVYLCASSTRHENTEAFFGQGTRLTVV.

The chain recombines TRBV19 with TRBJ1-1; TRBD1 aligns across 11 bases. Germline lookup yields CDR1 LNHDA and CDR2 SQIVND (reference sequence). The CDR3 runs to 17 residues. The trim removed 5 bases at V and 4 bases at J, leaving 12 bases unmatched. CDR3 sequence reads: CASSFLAGTGGSTEAFF. CDR3 in DNA: TGTGCCAGTAGTTTCCTCGCCGGGACAGGGGGATCCACTGAAGCTTTCTTT. Drawing the rest from reference TRBV19 and TRBJ1-1, the complete variable domain is DGGITQSPKYLFRKEGQNVTLSCEQNLNHDAMYWYRQDPGQGLRLIYYSQIVNDFQKGDIAEGYSVSREKKESFPLTVTSAQKNPTAFYLCASSFLAGTGGSTEAFFGQGTRLTVV.

This clone was recorded once. This sequence joins TRBV6-5 and TRBJ1-2, with D unresolved. The CDR3 is made up of 13 amino acids. Germline values: CDR1 MNHEY, CDR2 SVGAGI. The V and J ends lost 8 bases and 3 bases respectively, with 13 bases between them. The CDR3 DNA sequence: TGTGCCAGCGGGTTGCGGGAGGACTATGGCTACACCTTC. This translates into CASGLREDYGYTF.

This chain's CDR3 is CASSIGSGGHTDTQYF. DNA of the CDR3: TGTGCCAGTAGTATTGGCAGCGGGGGGCACACAGATACGCAGTATTTT. The gene calls are TRBV19 and TRBJ2-3, with TRBD2 matching 9 bases. CDR3 size: 16 residues. From germline, CDR1 is LNHDA and CDR2 SQIVND (reference sequence). V lost 3 bases and J lost 2; bases outside the gene matches: 6.

This clone occurred a few times. J is TRBJ2-7 and V is TRBV6-6; 9 positions agree with TRBD2. From germline, CDR1 is MNHNY and CDR2 SVGAGI (reference sequence). The length of the CDR3 is 14 residues. Losses at the gene ends were 6 bases for V and 2 bases for J; bases not matched to a gene: 5. CDR3 residues: CASRTGGGAYEQYF. The CDR3 DNA sequence: TGTGCCAGCAGAACGGGCGGGGGGGCCTACGAGCAGTACTTC.

The chain carries TRBV11-2 and TRBJ2-5; D may be TRBD1 (5 bases). The CDR3 runs to 17 residues. Germline CDR1 reads SGHAT; CDR2 reads FQNNGV. V gave up 8 bases and J gave up 2 bases, with 24 bases separating them. This chain's CDR3 is CASRSDSWGSIQETQYF. In DNA form, the CDR3 reads TGTGCCAGCCGCTCCGACAGTTGGGGATCTATTCAAGAGACCCAGTACTTC. Variable domain in full (rest from reference TRBV11-2 and TRBJ2-5): EAGVAQSPRYKIIEKRQSVAFWCNPISGHATLYWYQQILGQGPKLLIQFQNNGVVDDSQLPKDRFSAERLKGVDSTLKIQPAKLEDSAVYLCASRSDSWGSIQETQYFGPGTRLLVL.

This clone showed up just a few times. The chain joins TRBV11-3 to TRBJ2-3; the D gene is possibly TRBD2 (7 bases). This CDR3 contains 14 residues. V shed 5 bases and J shed 7 bases, with 16 bases lying between them. The germline V gene encodes CDR1 SGHNT and CDR2 YENEEA. In DNA, the CDR3 is TGTGCCAGCAGCCTAGGTCGGGGGGCGAATACGCAGTATTTT. This codes for CASSLGRGANTQYF. The whole variable domain, remainder taken from reference TRBV11-3 and TRBJ2-3, is EAGVVQSPRYKIIEKKQPVAFWCNPISGHNTLYWYLQNLGQGPELLIRYENEEAVDDSQLPKDRFSAERLKGVDSTLKIQPAELGDSAVYLCASSLGRGANTQYFGPGTRLTVL.

The V gene is TRBV7-6, the J gene TRBJ2-1; possible D gene TRBD2, 5 bases. Trimming took off 2 bases at V and 2 bases at J, with 10 bases between the two ends. Per the germline V gene, CDR1 is SGHVS and CDR2 is FNYEAQ. The CDR3 sequence is 15 residues long. The CDR3 DNA reads as TGTGCCAGCAGCTTAAGCGAGGGAGCCTACAATGAGCAGTTCTTC. Residues: CASSLSEGAYNEQFF.

This clone is medium-sized in the sample. The V call is TRBV7-6, the J call TRBJ2-2, with 10 bases identical to TRBD2. The germline CDR1 and CDR2 sequences are SGHVS and FNYEAQ. V trimming: 5 bases; J trimming: 6 bases; junction bases outside the gene matches: 6. The CDR3 has 15 amino acids. CDR3 protein: CASSVMSGGAGELFF. The DNA of the CDR3 is TGTGCCAGCAGCGTTATGAGCGGGGGGGCCGGGGAGCTGTTTTTT.

The chain has TRBV7-8 and TRBJ2-7; perhaps TRBD1 as D (6 bases). CDR1 is SGHVS, CDR2 FQNEAQ, per germline. The CDR3 sequence is 13 residues long. With 4 bases removed from V and 3 bases from J, the gap between germline ends came to 10 bases. CDR3 in amino acids: CASSYEGDYEQYF. CDR3 sequence (DNA): TGTGCCAGCAGCTACGAGGGGGACTACGAGCAGTACTTC.

The count of this clone is one. This chain uses TRBV5-1 with TRBJ1-3; D unclear. The CDR3 loop spans 17 amino acids. V was clipped by 0 bases and J by 0 bases, with 13 bases between them. Germline-derived CDR1 and CDR2 are SGHRS and YFSETQ. CDR3: CASSLAVGKSSGNTIYF. CDR3 in DNA: TGCGCCAGCAGCTTGGCCGTCGGGAAGAGCTCTGGAAACACCATATATTTT.

This chain links TRBV6-5 with TRBJ1-2, with D tentatively TRBD1 (5 bases). V lost 6 bases, J lost 7 bases, and 18 bases lay in between. Germline V gene data show CDR1 as MNHEY and CDR2 as SVGAGI. The length of the CDR3 is 14 residues. The CDR3 DNA reads as TGTGCCAGCAGATCCGGGGGGAATTCGCCTGGCTACACCTTC. It yields the protein CASRSGGNSPGYTF.

J is TRBJ2-3 and V is TRBV9, with a weak D call TRBD2 (6 bases). V lost 0 bases to trimming and J lost 6 bases, with 11 bases between them. CDR3 length: 14 residues. Germline values: CDR1 SGDLS, CDR2 YYNGEE. The chain's CDR3 is CASSVETSLDTQYF. For the CDR3, the DNA is TGTGCCAGCAGCGTAGAGACTAGTCTCGATACGCAGTATTTT.

For this clone: Other DNA sequences of this sample code for an identical CDR3. The chain combines TRBV27 with TRBJ1-5; no reliable D call. The CDR3 runs to 15 residues. Per the germline V gene, CDR1 is MNHEY and CDR2 is SMNVEV (reference sequence). V lost 0 bases to trimming and J lost 0 bases, with 6 bases between them. This CDR3 reads CASSLSSYSNQPQHF. CDR3 bases: TGTGCCAGCAGTTTATCGAGTTATAGCAATCAGCCCCAGCATTTT.

CDR3 bases: TGCGCCAGCAGCTTAAAAGCGGGGGCGCATGGAGATACGCAGTATTTT. This translates into CASSLKAGAHGDTQYF. The gene calls are TRBV5-1 and TRBJ2-3; 8 positions match TRBD2. The CDR3 contains 16 residues. The V gene's germline CDR1 is SGHRS and CDR2 YFSETQ. Trimming at V came to 2 bases and at J to 5 bases, leaving 10 bases not matched to a gene.

The rearrangement joins TRBV7-3 to TRBJ2-3, with a weak D call TRBD2 (5 bases). V lost 6 bases and J lost 12, with 13 bases in between. CDR1 is SGHTA, CDR2 FQGTGA, per germline. There are 11 residues in the CDR3. In DNA form, the CDR3 reads TGTGCCAGCAGTGACTTCGGGGTCCAGTATTTT. As protein: CASSDFGVQYF.

This clone has only one observation. This chain joins TRBV6-4 and TRBJ1-5; a possible D gene is TRBD1 (5 bases). Trimming removed 0 bases from V and 9 bases from J, with 12 bases in between. The CDR3 consists of 14 residues. Germline values: CDR1 MRHNA, CDR2 SNTAGT. The CDR3 protein is CASSDSKRGRPQHF. CDR3 coding DNA: TGTGCCAGCAGTGACTCGAAGCGGGGGAGGCCCCAGCATTTT.

The chain couples TRBV5-1 to TRBJ1-5; 12 bases match TRBD1. CDR1 is SGHRS, CDR2 YFSETQ, per germline. This CDR3 contains 16 residues. After removal of 0 bases from V and 6 bases from J, the junction contained 4 bases not matched to a gene. The CDR3 loop reads CASSLGDRGLGQPQHF. Here the CDR3 DNA reads TGCGCCAGCAGCTTGGGGGACAGGGGGCTCGGTCAGCCCCAGCATTTT.

V gene TRBV6-6 combines with J gene TRBJ1-6; D possibly corresponds to TRBD1 (5 bases). The germline V gene has CDR1 MNHNY and CDR2 SVGAGI (reference sequence). This CDR3 is built from 16 residues. V was trimmed by 4 bases and J by 7 bases, leaving 17 bases between them. CDR3 in DNA: TGTGCCAGCAGTTCTACCCCCGGGACTGAGAATTCACCCCTCCACTTT. Translation gives CASSSTPGTENSPLHF.

CDR3 amino acids: CASSPPVPGELFF. The CDR3 coding sequence is TGCGCCAGCAGCCCCCCCGTTCCGGGGGAGCTGTTTTTT. The V call is TRBV5-1, the J call TRBJ2-2; D unresolved. Germline V gives CDR1 SGHRS, CDR2 YFSETQ. V dropped 4 bases and J dropped 8 bases, with 12 bases sitting between them. This CDR3 is 13 amino acids long.

This clone was found a few times. This chain uses TRBV7-9 with TRBJ2-4, with 9 bases that match TRBD1. The V segment lost 6 bases and the J segment 4 bases; nucleotides outside the gene matches: 4. The CDR3 consists of 14 residues. Germline lookup yields CDR1 SEHNR and CDR2 FQNEAQ (reference sequence). The DNA of the CDR3 is TGTGCCAGCAGTTACAGGGGGCGGAAAAACATTCAGTACTTC. It codes for CASSYRGRKNIQYF.

The chain uses TRBV9 and TRBJ1-2; 9 bases are a match to TRBD1. The CDR3 has 14 residues. V lost 5 bases to trimming and J lost 3 bases; unmatched junction nucleotides: 5. Germline V gives CDR1 SGDLS, CDR2 YYNGEE. CDR3 bases: TGTGCCAGCAGTTTAACAGGGGGCTACTATGGCTACACCTTC. Translating it yields CASSLTGGYYGYTF.

This clone showed up just a few times. The chain uses TRBV9 and TRBJ1-6; TRBD1 aligns across 8 bases. J was trimmed by 8 bases and V by 7 bases; bases with no gene match: 8. This CDR3 is 14 amino acids long. The germline gives CDR1 SGDLS, CDR2 YYNGEE. CDR3 in DNA: TGTGCCAGCGGGAGAGGACAGGGTTATTCACCCCTCCACTTT. Translating gives CASGRGQGYSPLHF.

This clone was seen once. The chain couples TRBV4-2 to TRBJ2-7; 7 bases match TRBD2. This CDR3 comprises 15 residues. CDR1 is LGHNA and CDR2 is YNFKEQ in the germline V gene. With 3 bases clipped from V and 3 bases from J, the junction kept 8 bases outside the gene matches. This CDR3 is CASSQPGTTDYEQYF. CDR3 coding DNA: TGTGCCAGCAGCCAGCCCGGGACTACCGACTACGAGCAGTACTTC.

The chain is built from TRBV29-1 and TRBJ2-7; D remains ambiguous. Germline-derived CDR1 and CDR2 are SQVTM and ANQGSEA. The CDR3 contains 13 residues. V gave up 5 bases and J gave up 0 bases, with 11 bases separating them. In DNA form, the CDR3 reads TGCAGCGTTTCCACAGTTAACTCCTACGAGCAGTACTTC. It translates to CSVSTVNSYEQYF.

The V call is TRBV10-3, the J call TRBJ2-2, with TRBD1 matching over 8 bases. J was trimmed by 5 bases and V by 6 bases; bases with no gene match: 8. Germline V CDR1 and CDR2: ENHRY, SYGVKD. This CDR3 has 15 amino acids. The chain's CDR3 is CAISGQGAGTGELFF. The CDR3 coding sequence is TGTGCCATCAGCGGACAGGGCGCTGGGACCGGGGAGCTGTTTTTT.

This clone was seen only once. V and J are TRBV28 and TRBJ2-5, with D possibly TRBD1 on 6 matching bases. Per the germline V gene, CDR1 is MDHEN and CDR2 is SYDVKM. This CDR3 has 16 residues. The V gene lost 2 bases and the J gene lost 2 bases, with 15 bases spanning the gap. The CDR3 region is CASSLEVTGSQETQYF. The CDR3 nucleotides are TGTGCCAGCAGTTTAGAGGTTACAGGGAGTCAAGAGACCCAGTACTTC. Using reference TRBV28 and TRBJ2-5 for the parts outside the CDR3, the full variable domain is DVKVTQSSRYLVKRTGEKVFLECVQDMDHENMFWYRQDPGLGLRLIYFSYDVKMKEKGDIPEGYSVSREKKERFSLILESASTNQTSMYLCASSLEVTGSQETQYFGPGTRLLVL.